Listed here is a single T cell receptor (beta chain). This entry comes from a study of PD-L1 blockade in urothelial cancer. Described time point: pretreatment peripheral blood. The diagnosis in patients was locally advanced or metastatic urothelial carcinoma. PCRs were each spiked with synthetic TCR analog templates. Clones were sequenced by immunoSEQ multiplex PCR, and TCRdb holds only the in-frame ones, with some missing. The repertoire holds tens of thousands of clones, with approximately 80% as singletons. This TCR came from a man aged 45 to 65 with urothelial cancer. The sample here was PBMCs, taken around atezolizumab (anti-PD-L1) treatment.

The CDR3 reads CASSLDSWDNYEQYF. The DNA for the CDR3 is TGTGCCAGCAGCTTAGACAGCTGGGACAACTACGAGCAGTACTTC. The chain joins TRBV7-2 to TRBJ2-7; the D gene is possibly TRBD1 (6 bases). The CDR3 spans 15 residues. The V gene's germline CDR1 is SGHTA and CDR2 FQGNSA. V gave up 1 base and J gave up 3 bases, with 13 bases separating them.